Below are 21 T cell receptor beta chains sequenced from a single sample in a study of blood T cell repertoires in COVID-19. Libraries were prepared by immunoSEQ multiplex PCR; TCRdb keeps only in-frame clonotypes and omits some of them. Of hundreds of thousands of clones listed, roughly 89% are singletons. Source material: peripheral blood. Every receptor here comes from a woman in her 50s with COVID-19, enrolled during active disease.

The chain has TRBV9 and TRBJ2-2, with D perhaps matching TRBD1 (5 bases). There are 17 residues in the CDR3. The germline gives CDR1 SGDLS, CDR2 YYNGEE. Trimming pared 0 bases from V and 1 base from J, leaving 13 bases between. CDR3 bases: TGTGCCAGCAGCGTAGGCAGGGTTCGCGGGAACACCGGGGAGCTGTTTTTT. It encodes CASSVGRVRGNTGELFF.

The chain couples TRBV20-1 to TRBJ2-1; 7 bases agree with TRBD2. This CDR3 contains 15 residues. V lost 5 bases and J lost 4; bases outside the gene matches: 11. Germline V lookup: CDR1 DFQATT, CDR2 SNEGSKA (reference sequence). The CDR3 nucleotides read TGCAGTGCTGGTGGGGGGGTCTCTTTTTACAATGAGCAGTTCTTC. Its translation is CSAGGGVSFYNEQFF.

Points on this clone: The same CDR3 can be traced to other DNA sequences in this sample. The chain joins TRBV19 to TRBJ1-5, with a weak D call TRBD1 (5 bases). CDR1 and CDR2 from the germline V gene are LNHDA and SQIVND (reference sequence). Trimming removed 2 bases at V and 3 bases at J, with 8 bases between. The CDR3 is 14 residues long. The CDR3 region has the DNA TGTGCCAGTAGTATACAGGGCTACAATCAGCCCCAGCATTTT. It codes for CASSIQGYNQPQHF.

CDR3: CASSIQGASTEAFF. CDR3 in DNA: TGTGCCAGTAGTATACAGGGGGCGAGCACTGAAGCTTTCTTT. The chain uses TRBV19 and TRBJ1-1; 8 bases fit TRBD1. The V and J ends lost 2 bases and 4 bases, in that order; junction bases with no gene match: 3. The germline gives CDR1 LNHDA, CDR2 SQIVND (reference sequence). This CDR3 contains 14 residues.

The rearrangement links TRBV9 to TRBJ1-2, with D possibly matching TRBD1 (6 bases). Trimming left V 3 bases short and J 4 bases short, with 16 bases between. Germline values: CDR1 SGDLS, CDR2 YYNGEE. The CDR3 runs to 15 residues. The CDR3 nucleotides are TGTGCCAGCAGCGCTTCGGACAGTCCCGGCTATGGCTACACCTTC. This gives the protein CASSASDSPGYGYTF.

The chain combines TRBV7-2 with TRBJ2-3; 7 bases agree with TRBD2. Germline loops: CDR1 SGHTA, CDR2 FQGNSA. The CDR3 sequence is 15 residues long. Trimming took 3 bases from V and 4 from J; bases not matched to a gene: 7. The DNA of the CDR3 is TGTGCCAGCAGCTTTGGGGATCTAGCGGCAGATACGCAGTATTTT. Its translation: CASSFGDLAADTQYF. Supplemented by reference TRBV7-2 and TRBJ2-3, the full variable domain reads GAGVSQSPSNKVTEKGKDVELRCDPISGHTALYWYRQSLGQGLEFLIYFQGNSAPDKSGLPSDRFSAERTGGSVSTLTIQRTQQEDSAVYLCASSFGDLAADTQYFGPGTRLTVL.

The rearrangement uses TRBV28 and TRBJ1-4, with D possibly matching TRBD1 (6 bases). This CDR3 spans 14 amino acids. The V gene lost 8 bases and the J gene lost 7 bases, with 17 bases spanning the gap. Germline values: CDR1 MDHEN, CDR2 SYDVKM. CDR3 in DNA: TGTGCCAGCTTCGAGGGGGGGGGAGGTGAAAAACTGTTTTTT. Translation gives CASFEGGGGEKLFF.

Only one count was recorded for this clone. This CDR3 is CASSMTGAGANVLTF. The CDR3 DNA reads TGTGCCAGCAGCATGACAGGTGCTGGGGCCAACGTCCTGACTTTC. The chain couples TRBV6-5 to TRBJ2-6, with a possible D match to TRBD1 (6 bases). Per germline, CDR1 MNHEY and CDR2 SVGAGI. The CDR3 is 15 amino acids. V was cut by 6 bases and J by 2 bases, with 11 bases left in between.

The chain combines TRBV5-1 with TRBJ2-3; 8 bases match TRBD2. Germline V gene data show CDR1 as SGHRS and CDR2 as YFSETQ. The V segment lost 1 base and the J segment 2 bases; nucleotides outside the gene matches: 3. The CDR3 is 15 residues long. DNA of the CDR3: TGCGCCAGCAGCTTGCGGGGGGGGCCCACAGATACGCAGTATTTT. This codes for CASSLRGGPTDTQYF.

The genes are TRBV6-6 and TRBJ1-5; 9 bases align to TRBD1. The V and J ends lost 7 bases and 7 bases, in that order; junction bases with no gene match: 8. Germline V gives CDR1 MNHNY, CDR2 SVGAGI (reference sequence). The CDR3 has 14 residues. Here the CDR3 DNA reads TGTGCCAGCACCGGACAGGGGTCGTCACAGCCCCAGCATTTT. Residues: CASTGQGSSQPQHF.

V usage is TRBV5-4 and J usage is TRBJ1-2, with a tentative D call TRBD1 (5 bases). The V end lost 0 bases, the J end lost 7 bases, and 19 bases lay between the germline ends. Per germline, CDR1 SGHNT and CDR2 YYREEE (reference sequence). The CDR3 sequence is 16 residues long. The CDR3 DNA follows: TGTGCCAGCAGCTTGGTTGGCGGCTACAGGAGAGCTGGCTACACCTTC. This gives the protein CASSLVGGYRRAGYTF.

A remark on this clone: One end of the junction does not line up with germline, which may come from a read error. This rearrangement joins TRBV5-8 to TRBJ1-2; maybe TRBD1 (6 bases). The CDR3 runs 11 residues. Germline V gene sequence: CDR1 SGHTS, CDR2 YDEGEE. CDR3 bases: TGTGCCAGAAGTACGAAACAGGGTGACGCCTTC. This translates into CARSTKQGDAF.

This rearrangement joins TRBV6-1 to TRBJ2-3, with TRBD1 matching 7 bases. V gave up 2 bases and J gave up 6 bases; unmatched junction bases: 8. The germline V gene has CDR1 MNHNS and CDR2 SASEGT. The CDR3 is 15 amino acids. CDR3 protein: CASSEINRGEDTQYF. The DNA of the CDR3 is TGTGCCAGCAGTGAAATTAACAGGGGAGAGGATACGCAGTATTTT.

J is TRBJ1-1 and V is TRBV5-8, with TRBD1 matching 8 bases. V dropped 2 bases and J dropped 5; count of bases not matched to a gene: 11. CDR1 is SGHTS and CDR2 is YDEGEE in the germline V gene. The CDR3 runs to 16 residues. The CDR3 sequence: CASSFRTGGGGTEAFF. The CDR3 coding sequence is TGTGCCAGCAGCTTCCGAACAGGGGGAGGGGGGACTGAAGCTTTCTTT.

The V and J genes are TRBV1 and TRBJ1-4; the table assigns TRBD1, which was not confirmed against the DNA. TRBV1 is a pseudogene. This CDR3 spans 18 amino acids. CDR3 residues: CTSSPPAGTGLVREKLFF. CDR3 nucleotide sequence: TGCACCAGCAGCCCCCCGGCAGGCACAGGCCTTGTCCGTGAAAAACTGTTTTTT.

This clone came up a few times. The chain employs TRBV6-1 and TRBJ2-2; D gene unclear. V was cut by 3 bases and J by 3 bases, with 8 bases left in between. The germline gives CDR1 MNHNS, CDR2 SASEGT. The CDR3 has 14 amino acids. CDR3: CASSENKDTGELFF. CDR3 sequence (DNA): TGTGCCAGCAGTGAGAACAAAGACACCGGGGAGCTGTTTTTT.

The V call is TRBV3-1 (or the pseudogene TRBV3-2), the J call TRBJ1-2, with D possibly matching TRBD1 (5 bases). The V and J ends lost 2 bases and 0 bases respectively, with 10 bases between them. The length of the CDR3 is 15 residues. Looked up from germline, CDR1 is LGHDT and CDR2 is YNNKEL (reference sequence). CDR3 protein: CASSQRSTANYGYTF. The CDR3 DNA reads as TGTGCCAGCAGCCAACGTTCGACAGCTAACTATGGCTACACCTTC.

This clone was detected once. The chain combines TRBV10-2 with TRBJ2-1; 10 bases align to TRBD2. Germline V gene lookup returns CDR1 WSHSY and CDR2 SAAADI. The CDR3 runs to 14 residues. The junction had 5 bases not matched to a gene; V was cut back by 4 bases and J by 8 bases. The CDR3 reads CASSALAGDHEQFF. CDR3 bases: TGCGCCAGCAGTGCCCTAGCGGGGGACCATGAGCAGTTCTTC.

This sequence joins TRBV7-2 and TRBJ2-7, with TRBD1 identical over 8 bases. The CDR3 sequence is 14 residues long. Looked up from germline, CDR1 is SGHTA and CDR2 is FQGNSA. V dropped 1 base and J dropped 7; count of bases not matched to a gene: 6. This CDR3 reads CASSLVRDRKEQYF. Here the CDR3 DNA reads TGTGCCAGCAGCTTAGTTCGGGACAGGAAGGAGCAGTACTTC.

The chain recombines TRBV19 with TRBJ1-5; 8 bases match TRBD1. The J segment lost 9 bases and the V segment lost 5 bases, leaving 12 bases of the junction unmatched. This CDR3 region has 15 residues. The germline CDR1 and CDR2 sequences are LNHDA and SQIVND (reference sequence). The CDR3 spells CASSPSRTGRGPQHF. Here the CDR3 DNA reads TGTGCCAGTAGTCCATCTAGGACAGGGCGAGGGCCCCAGCATTTT.

The chain employs TRBV5-6 and TRBJ2-1; tentatively, D is TRBD2 (6 bases). The germline V gene has CDR1 SGHDT and CDR2 YYEEEE. The CDR3 length is 13 residues. V lost 7 bases, J lost 5 bases, and 13 bases lay in between. The CDR3 here is CASAGRINNEQFF. In nucleotides, the CDR3 is TGTGCCAGCGCGGGACGGATTAACAATGAGCAGTTCTTC.